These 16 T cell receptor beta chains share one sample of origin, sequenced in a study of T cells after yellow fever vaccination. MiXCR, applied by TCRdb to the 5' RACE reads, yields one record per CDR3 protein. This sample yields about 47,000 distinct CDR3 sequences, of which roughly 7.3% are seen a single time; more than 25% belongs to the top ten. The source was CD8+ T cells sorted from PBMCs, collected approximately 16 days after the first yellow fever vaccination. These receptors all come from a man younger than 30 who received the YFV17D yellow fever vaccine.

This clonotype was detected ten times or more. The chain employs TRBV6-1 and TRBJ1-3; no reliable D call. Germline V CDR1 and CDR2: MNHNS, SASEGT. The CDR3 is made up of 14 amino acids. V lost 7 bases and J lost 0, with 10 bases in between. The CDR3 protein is CASTYQDSGNTIYF. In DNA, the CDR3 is TGTGCCAGCACCTATCAGGACTCTGGAAACACCATATATTTT.

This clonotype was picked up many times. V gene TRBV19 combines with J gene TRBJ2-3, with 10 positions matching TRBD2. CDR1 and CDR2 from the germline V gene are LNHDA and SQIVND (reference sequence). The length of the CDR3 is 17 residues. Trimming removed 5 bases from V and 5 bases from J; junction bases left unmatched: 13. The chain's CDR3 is CASSAVAGGPVGDTQYF. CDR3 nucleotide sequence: TGTGCCAGTAGTGCTGTAGCGGGGGGCCCGGTAGGAGATACGCAGTATTTT.

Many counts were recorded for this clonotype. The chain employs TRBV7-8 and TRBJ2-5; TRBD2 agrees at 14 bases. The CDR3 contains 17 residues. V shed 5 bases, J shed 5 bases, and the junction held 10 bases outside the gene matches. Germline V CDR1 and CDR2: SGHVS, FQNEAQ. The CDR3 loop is CASSPGLAGDEGETQYF. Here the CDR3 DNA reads TGTGCCAGCAGCCCGGGACTAGCGGGGGACGAGGGGGAGACCCAGTACTTC.

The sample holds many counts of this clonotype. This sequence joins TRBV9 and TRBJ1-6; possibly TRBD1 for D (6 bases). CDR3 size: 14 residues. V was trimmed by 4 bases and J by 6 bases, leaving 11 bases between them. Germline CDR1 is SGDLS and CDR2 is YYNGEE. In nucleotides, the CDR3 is TGTGCCAGCAGCTCAGGGGATATTAATTCACCCCTCCACTTT. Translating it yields CASSSGDINSPLHF.

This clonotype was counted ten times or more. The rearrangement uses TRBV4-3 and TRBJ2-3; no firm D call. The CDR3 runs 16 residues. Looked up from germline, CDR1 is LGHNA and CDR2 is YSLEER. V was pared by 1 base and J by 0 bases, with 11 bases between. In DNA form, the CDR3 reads TGCGCCAGCAGCCAAGTTTCTAGTGATAGCACAGATACGCAGTATTTT. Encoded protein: CASSQVSSDSTDTQYF.

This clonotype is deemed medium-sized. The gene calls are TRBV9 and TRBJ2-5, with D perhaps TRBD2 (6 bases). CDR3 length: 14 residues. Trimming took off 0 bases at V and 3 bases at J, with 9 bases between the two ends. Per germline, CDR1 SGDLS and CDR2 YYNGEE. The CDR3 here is CASSVAGVEETQYF. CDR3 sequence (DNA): TGTGCCAGCAGCGTAGCGGGGGTTGAAGAGACCCAGTACTTC.

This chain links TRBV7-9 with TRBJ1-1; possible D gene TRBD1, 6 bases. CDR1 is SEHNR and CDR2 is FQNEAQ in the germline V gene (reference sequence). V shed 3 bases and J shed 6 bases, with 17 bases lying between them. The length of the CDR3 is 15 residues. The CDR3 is CASSFRGSEEAEAFF. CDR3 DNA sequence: TGTGCCAGCAGCTTTAGGGGGTCGGAGGAGGCTGAAGCTTTCTTT.

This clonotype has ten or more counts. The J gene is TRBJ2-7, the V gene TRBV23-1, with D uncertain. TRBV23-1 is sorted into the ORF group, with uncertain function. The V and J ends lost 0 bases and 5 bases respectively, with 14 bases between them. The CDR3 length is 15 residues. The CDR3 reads CASSQSFGLVHEQYV. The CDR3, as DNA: TGCGCCAGCAGTCAATCGTTCGGGCTCGTCCACGAGCAGTACGTC.

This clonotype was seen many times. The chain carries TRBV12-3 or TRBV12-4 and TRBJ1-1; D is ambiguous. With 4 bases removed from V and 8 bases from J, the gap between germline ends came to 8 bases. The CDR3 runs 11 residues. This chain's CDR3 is CASSSGVEAFF. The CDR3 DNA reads TGTGCCAGCAGTTCTGGGGTAGAAGCTTTCTTT.

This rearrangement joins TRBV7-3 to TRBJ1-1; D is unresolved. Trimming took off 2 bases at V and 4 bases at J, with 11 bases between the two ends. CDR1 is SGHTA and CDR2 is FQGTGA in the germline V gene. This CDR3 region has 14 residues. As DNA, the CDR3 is TGTGCCAGCAGCTTAGAGCCGAGAGGCACTGAAGCTTTCTTT. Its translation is CASSLEPRGTEAFF.

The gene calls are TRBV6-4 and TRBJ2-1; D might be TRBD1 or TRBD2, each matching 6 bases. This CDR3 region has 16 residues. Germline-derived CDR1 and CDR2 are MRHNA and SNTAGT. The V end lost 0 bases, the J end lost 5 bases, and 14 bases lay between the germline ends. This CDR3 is CASSDSVEGGDNEQFF. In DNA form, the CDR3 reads TGTGCCAGCAGTGACTCAGTGGAGGGGGGAGACAATGAGCAGTTCTTC.

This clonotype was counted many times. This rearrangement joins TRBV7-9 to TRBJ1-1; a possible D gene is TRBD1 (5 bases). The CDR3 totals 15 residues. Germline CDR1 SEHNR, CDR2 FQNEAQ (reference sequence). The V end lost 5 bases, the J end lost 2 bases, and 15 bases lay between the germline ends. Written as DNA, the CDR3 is TGTGCCAGCAGCCTCCGGACGGGACTTAACACTGAAGCTTTCTTT. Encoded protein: CASSLRTGLNTEAFF.

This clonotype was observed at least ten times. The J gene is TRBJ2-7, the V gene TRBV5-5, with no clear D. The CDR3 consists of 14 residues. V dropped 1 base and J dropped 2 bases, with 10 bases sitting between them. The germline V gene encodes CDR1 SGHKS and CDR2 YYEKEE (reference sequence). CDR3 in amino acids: CASSLMPKTYEQYV. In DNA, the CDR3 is TGTGCCAGCAGCTTGATGCCCAAAACCTACGAGCAGTACGTC.

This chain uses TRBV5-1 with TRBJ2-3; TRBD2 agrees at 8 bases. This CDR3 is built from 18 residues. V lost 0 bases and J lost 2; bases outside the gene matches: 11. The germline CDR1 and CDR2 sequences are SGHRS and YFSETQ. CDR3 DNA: TGCGCCAGCAGCTTGGCCGGGGGAGCGGGGGTTACCACAGATACGCAGTATTTT. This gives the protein CASSLAGGAGVTTDTQYF.

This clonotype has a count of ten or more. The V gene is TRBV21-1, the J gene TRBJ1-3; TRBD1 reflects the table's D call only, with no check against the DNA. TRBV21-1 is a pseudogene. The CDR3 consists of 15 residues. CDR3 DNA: TGTGCCAGCAGCAGCGTCGGACAGTTTGGAAACACCATATATTTT. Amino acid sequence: CASSSVGQFGNTIYF.

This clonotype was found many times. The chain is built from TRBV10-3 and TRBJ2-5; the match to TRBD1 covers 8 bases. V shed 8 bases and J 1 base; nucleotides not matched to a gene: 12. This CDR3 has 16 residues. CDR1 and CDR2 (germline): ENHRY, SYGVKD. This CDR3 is CAISVSGTGLQETQYF. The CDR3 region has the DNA TGTGCCATCTCGGTCTCCGGGACAGGCCTCCAAGAGACCCAGTACTTC.